The present T cell receptor beta chain was sequenced within a study of patients and donors after allogeneic stem cell transplantation. Via MiXCR, TCRdb re-called the RT-PCR reads, giving one row per CDR3 protein. The sample carries some 200,000 distinct CDR3 sequences, 41% recorded once. The CDR3 has 14 amino acids. Germline CDR1 is MNHEY and CDR2 is SMNVEV (reference sequence). Trimming removed 6 bases from V and 1 base from J; junction bases left unmatched: 3. This chain joins TRBV27 and TRBJ1-1, with 9 bases lining up with TRBD1. The specimen sequenced was blood, either unsorted or a sorted T cell fraction (not recorded which). The TCR comes from a human donor who was either an allogeneic HSCT recipient or a stem cell or donor lymphocyte infusion donor (not recorded which). It is not recorded whose cells these are; they may come from a transplant donor. The CDR3 is CASREGQGNTEAFF. CDR3 bases: TGTGCCAGCAGGGAGGGACAGGGGAACACTGAAGCTTTCTTT.